The present T cell receptor beta chain was sequenced within a study of T cells in Graves' hyperthyroidism and ophthalmopathy. Findings of the study overall: Most thyroid clonotypes that were expanded above 0.001 also turned up in blood.

CDR3 length equals 15 residues. Looked up from germline, CDR1 is DFQATT and CDR2 is SNEGSKA (reference sequence). V was pared by 3 bases and J by 0 bases, with 14 bases between. This clonotype was counted at least ten times. Its antigen is currently unknown. The study excluded patients with uncontrolled infection, other autoimmune disease, pregnancy or lactation. Diagnoses were made from clinical symptoms, serum measures (thyroxine and TRAb), thyroid ultrasound and orbital computed tomography. Using RNA transcripts as the source, TCR beta CDR3 regions were amplified. During a first-round RT-PCR of the TCR CDR3, the HTBI primer set was used. From the multiplex PCR reads, TCRdb called clonotypes with MiXCR, one entry per CDR3 protein. The sample yields some 700,000 distinct CDR3 sequences, roughly a sixth seen once.

The sequenced sample consisted of blood. This clonotype was obtained from a man in his forties or fifties with Graves' hyperthyroidism. The V and J genes are TRBV20-1 and TRBJ1-2, with a possible D match to TRBD1 (6 bases). This CDR3 reads CSASLGQRANYGYTF. DNA for the CDR3: TGCAGTGCTAGTTTAGGACAGAGAGCTAACTATGGCTACACCTTC.